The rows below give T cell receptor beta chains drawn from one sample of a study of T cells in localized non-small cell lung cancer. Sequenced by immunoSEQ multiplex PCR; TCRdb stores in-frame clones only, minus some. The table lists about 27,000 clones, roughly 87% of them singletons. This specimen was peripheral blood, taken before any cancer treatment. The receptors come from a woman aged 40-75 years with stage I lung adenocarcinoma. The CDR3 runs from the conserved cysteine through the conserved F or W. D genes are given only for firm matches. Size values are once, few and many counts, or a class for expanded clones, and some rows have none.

DNA: TGTGCCAGCCGTGGGACAGGGGACTATGGCTACACCTTC; CDR3: CASRGTGDYGYTF; J: TRBJ1-2; D: TRBD1; size: NA; V: TRBV28
DNA: TGTGCCAGTAGTATAGATGGGGGTCCACACAATGAGCAGTTCTTC; CDR3: CASSIDGGPHNEQFF; J: TRBJ2-1; D: NA; size: NA; V: TRBV19
DNA: TGTGCCAGCAGCAGCGCGGGGACAGGGGACATCTCAAAAAGCTCCTACAATGAGCAGTTCTTC; CDR3: CASSSAGTGDISKSSYNEQFF; J: TRBJ2-1; D: NA; size: once; V: TRBV21-1
DNA: TGCAGCGTAGATAAGACAGGCGCTAATGAAAAACTGTTTTTT; CDR3: CSVDKTGANEKLFF; J: TRBJ1-4; D: NA; size: NA; V: TRBV29-1
DNA: TGTGCCTGGAGTGGTTACAATGAGCAGTTCTTC; CDR3: CAWSGYNEQFF; J: TRBJ2-1; D: NA; size: NA; V: TRBV30
DNA: TGTGCCAGCTCACCAACGAACGGGGTAGTCTACGAGCAGTACTTC; CDR3: CASSPTNGVVYEQYF; J: TRBJ2-7; D: NA; size: NA; V: TRBV18
DNA: TGTGCCAGCAGTTTAAAGCCAGTCAGTGCTTTCTTT; CDR3: CASSLKPVSAFF; J: TRBJ1-1; D: NA; size: NA; V: TRBV28
DNA: TGTGCCAGCAGCTTACGCCAGCGGACCCAGTACTTC; CDR3: CASSLRQRTQYF; J: TRBJ2-5; D: NA; size: NA; V: TRBV7-2
DNA: TGTGCCAGCAGAGGCCGCGGGGATTCTTCCACTGAAGCTTTCTTT; CDR3: CASRGRGDSSTEAFF; J: TRBJ1-1; D: NA; size: NA; V: TRBV28
DNA: TGTGCCAGCAGGATTAACAGGGGGTCCTACAATGAGCAGTTCTTC; CDR3: CASRINRGSYNEQFF; J: TRBJ2-1; D: TRBD1; size: NA; V: TRBV6-1
DNA: TGTGCCAGCAGCCCGAGAGGGATGAACACTGAAGCTTTCTTT; CDR3: CASSPRGMNTEAFF; J: TRBJ1-1; D: NA; size: NA; V: TRBV7-2
DNA: TGCGCCAGCAGCTCGGCGGCGGGAAGCACAGATACGCAGTATTTT; CDR3: CASSSAAGSTDTQYF; J: TRBJ2-3; D: NA; size: NA; V: TRBV5-1
DNA: TGTGCCAGCAGTGAGGGACAGCTAAACATTCAGTACTTC; CDR3: CASSEGQLNIQYF; J: TRBJ2-4; D: TRBD1; size: NA; V: TRBV2
DNA: TGTGCCAGCAGCTTAGATTTCGCCGAGCAAGATACGCAGTATTTT; CDR3: CASSLDFAEQDTQYF; J: TRBJ2-3; D: NA; size: NA; V: TRBV11-2
DNA: TGTGCCAGCAGGGACGGGGCGGTAAATGAAAAACTGTTTTTT; CDR3: CASRDGAVNEKLFF; J: TRBJ1-4; D: NA; size: NA; V: TRBV6-6
DNA: TGTGCCAGCAGCCCAGCGGAGGGTAATGAAAAACTGTTTTTT; CDR3: CASSPAEGNEKLFF; J: TRBJ1-4; D: NA; size: NA; V: TRBV7-8
DNA: TGTGCCAGCAGCTTCGCGTACCAAGAGACCCAGTACTTC; CDR3: CASSFAYQETQYF; J: TRBJ2-5; D: NA; size: NA; V: TRBV9
DNA: TGTGCCAGCAGCGCCAGGCGTCTAGCGGACAATGAGCAGTTCTTC; CDR3: CASSARRLADNEQFF; J: TRBJ2-1; D: TRBD2; size: NA; V: TRBV7-2
DNA: TGTGCCAGCAGCGTAGATGGGACAGCCGCCATATATTTT; CDR3: CASSVDGTAAIYF; J: TRBJ1-3; D: TRBD1; size: NA; V: TRBV9
DNA: TGTGCCAGCAGTCGGACAGGGGACGAGCAGTACTTC; CDR3: CASSRTGDEQYF; J: TRBJ2-7; D: TRBD1; size: NA; V: TRBV6-6
DNA: TGTGCCAGCAGCCTCGGGGGGATCGGGAACACTGAAGCTTTCTTT; CDR3: CASSLGGIGNTEAFF; J: TRBJ1-1; D: NA; size: NA; V: TRBV11-3
DNA: TGTGCCAGCAGCTTACCGGGGCGAAATGAAAAACTGTTTTTT; CDR3: CASSLPGRNEKLFF; J: TRBJ1-4; D: NA; size: NA; V: TRBV28
DNA: TGTGCCAGCAGTGAAGAGGCTTACTCTGGAAACACCATATATTTT; CDR3: CASSEEAYSGNTIYF; J: TRBJ1-3; D: NA; size: NA; V: TRBV6-1
DNA: TGTGCCAGCAGCCCTCCCAGACAGGACCCCAGGGCTGAAGCTTTCTTT; CDR3: CASSPPRQDPRAEAFF; J: TRBJ1-1; D: NA; size: NA; V: TRBV4-2
DNA: TGTGCCAGCAGCCCTTCGGGGGCGTCCGGGACCCAGTACTTC; CDR3: CASSPSGASGTQYF; J: TRBJ2-5; D: NA; size: once; V: TRBV14
DNA: TGTGCCAGCAGCTTTGGGACAGGGGATGAAGGGGAGCTGTTTTTT; CDR3: CASSFGTGDEGELFF; J: TRBJ2-2; D: TRBD1; size: few; V: TRBV9
DNA: TGCGCCAGCAGCTTGGGACAGGGTTACGCTGAAGCTTTCTTT; CDR3: CASSLGQGYAEAFF; J: TRBJ1-1; D: TRBD1; size: NA; V: TRBV5-1
DNA: TGTGCCAGCAGTTCCCGACACCCCTACGAGCAGTACTTC; CDR3: CASSSRHPYEQYF; J: TRBJ2-7; D: NA; size: NA; V: TRBV6-5
DNA: TGTGCCAGTAGTATTGAGACTAGACCCACAGATACGCAGTATTTT; CDR3: CASSIETRPTDTQYF; J: TRBJ2-3; D: NA; size: NA; V: TRBV19
DNA: TGTGCCAGCAGCGGGGGGGTCCTGAACACTGAAGCTTTCTTT; CDR3: CASSGGVLNTEAFF; J: TRBJ1-1; D: NA; size: NA; V: TRBV9
DNA: TGTGCCAGCAGCTCCGGTACAGGGCCGGAAAACATTCAGTACTTC; CDR3: CASSSGTGPENIQYF; J: TRBJ2-4; D: NA; size: NA; V: TRBV7-2
DNA: TGTGCCAGCAGCTCGCACTATGAGCAGTTCTTC; CDR3: CASSSHYEQFF; J: TRBJ2-1; D: NA; size: once; V: TRBV7-8
DNA: TGCAGCGTTGAGGCAGGGGTTAAAGAGACCCAGTACTTC; CDR3: CSVEAGVKETQYF; J: TRBJ2-5; D: NA; size: NA; V: TRBV29-1
DNA: TGTGCCAGCAGTTACTCCTCCGGGGGCCCCTACGAGCAGTACTTC; CDR3: CASSYSSGGPYEQYF; J: TRBJ2-7; D: NA; size: NA; V: TRBV6-5
DNA: TGTGCCAGCCGTAGGGGGGAAGAGGAAAAACTGTTTTTT; CDR3: CASRRGEEEKLFF; J: TRBJ1-4; D: NA; size: NA; V: TRBV7-9
DNA: TGTGCCAGCAGCGGGACTAGCGGGAGGGATACGCAGTATTTT; CDR3: CASSGTSGRDTQYF; J: TRBJ2-3; D: TRBD2; size: NA; V: TRBV7-9
DNA: TGTGCCAGCAGCGTAGTAAGCGGTACCGATTTACGCTATGGCTACACCTTC; CDR3: CASSVVSGTDLRYGYTF; J: TRBJ1-2; D: NA; size: NA; V: TRBV9
DNA: TGTGCCAGCAGCTTAGCCACAGAGACCCAGTACTTC; CDR3: CASSLATETQYF; J: TRBJ2-5; D: NA; size: NA; V: TRBV7-6
DNA: TGTGCCAGCAATTCCGGGACAGGCTGGACCGGGGAGCTGTTTTTT; CDR3: CASNSGTGWTGELFF; J: TRBJ2-2; D: TRBD1; size: once; V: TRBV5-6
DNA: TGCGCCAGCAGCTCCTCGTGGGGACGGGCATACAATGAGCAGTTCTTC; CDR3: CASSSSWGRAYNEQFF; J: TRBJ2-1; D: NA; size: NA; V: TRBV5-1
DNA: TGTGCCAGCAGCTTCAGAGGACAGGTGACAGATACGCAGTATTTT; CDR3: CASSFRGQVTDTQYF; J: TRBJ2-3; D: TRBD1; size: once; V: TRBV11-3
DNA: TGTGCCAGCAGCGAAGACGGCAGGGTAGAGATAGACGAGCAGTACTTC; CDR3: CASSEDGRVEIDEQYF; J: TRBJ2-7; D: NA; size: once; V: TRBV11-2
DNA: TGCGCCAGCAGCCAGACTAGGTCTATAGATACGCAGTATTTT; CDR3: CASSQTRSIDTQYF; J: TRBJ2-3; D: NA; size: NA; V: TRBV4-3